A selection of T cell receptor beta chains follows, all from one sample in a study of T cell changes during pregnancy in multiple sclerosis. Generated by immunoSEQ multiplex PCR, the TCRdb table keeps only in-frame clones and is missing some. Among roughly 39,000 clones listed, 90% were seen once. The source was CD4+ T cells from peripheral blood mononuclear cells, collected in the first trimester of pregnancy. These receptors were taken from a female donor in good health, enrolled as a control in a pregnancy study. Each CDR3 is given without its conserved first and last residue. The D gene is left open where the match is weak.

d_call | v_call | cdr3_aa
NA | TRBV19 | ASSLRGPDSPLH
TRBD1 | TRBV5-1 | ASSASGGPLEKLF
TRBD1 | TRBV6-5 | ASSYSQGAGTEAF
TRBD1 | TRBV7-9 | ASSSPRDRGYEQY
TRBD1 | TRBV7-3 | ASSLVGQGSTDTQY
NA | TRBV23-1 | ASVNRMNTEAF
TRBD1 | TRBV18 | ASSPAGQGNEKLF
TRBD1 | TRBV10-3 | AISAADRGEGYT
TRBD2 | TRBV7-3 | ASSSNLAGRRF
TRBD1 | TRBV28 | ASSLTGTGLSEQY
TRBD2 | TRBV7-2 | ASRWGDYPQETQY
NA | TRBV19 | ASTPPGKTYEQY
NA | TRBV28 | ASSPGEETQY
TRBD1 | TRBV19 | ASRRVSGGFQPQH
TRBD1 | TRBV7-2 | ASSPRQGATEKLF
NA | TRBV7-2 | ASSPTGLQETQY
NA | TRBV5-6 | ASSLRWGGTEAF
NA | TRBV6-6 | ASSDAARGTEAF
NA | TRBV7-2 | ASSISTAWGPETQY
NA | TRBV7-9 | ASSHGQTGNTIY
TRBD2 | TRBV18 | ASSPRGLAGGYEQF
TRBD1 | TRBV18 | ASSPGTGGTQPQH
TRBD1 | TRBV4-1 | ASSQPGTAGGYT
NA | TRBV27 | ASSLEGQGPSSGGANVLT
NA | TRBV9 | ASSVDQENTEAF
TRBD2 | TRBV28 | ASSLRRGGTDTQY
NA | TRBV5-1 | ASRDSGTDTQY
TRBD2 | TRBV7-2 | ASSFSLLAGAYEQY
NA | TRBV4-3 | ASSQTPRGATGELF
TRBD1 | TRBV6-5 | ASSYAGQGNGYT
NA | TRBV9 | ASSVAGGGGGNTIY
TRBD1 | TRBV11-1 | ASSDLGQGGPYEQY
NA | TRBV4-1 | ASSQTRDAKNIQY
TRBD1 | TRBV7-2 | ASSLQGGWVNTIY
NA | TRBV29-1 | SVEALPSFKTGGYT
TRBD2 | TRBV5-1 | ASSREVDGELF
NA | TRBV5-1 | AGKKGTGAGELF
NA | TRBV2 | ASSGTYGYT
NA | TRBV13 | ASSPSGTDTQY